Presented here are 15 T cell receptor beta chains from one specimen sequenced in a study of cytomegalovirus exposure and HLA in healthy donors. In the PCR, 60 Vbeta and 13 Jbeta primers were used. TCRdb's copy holds only in-frame clones and misses some; the assay was immunoSEQ multiplex PCR. The sample lists 150,000 to 200,000 clones, roughly 84% occurring once. The sequenced material came from PBMCs. The receptors here all came from a boy aged 10-17 years in good health and CMV-seronegative.

J is TRBJ1-3 and V is TRBV11-2; unclear D gene. This CDR3 contains 15 residues. V was trimmed by 5 bases and J by 0 bases, leaving 11 bases between them. The germline V gene encodes CDR1 SGHAT and CDR2 FQNNGV. As DNA, the CDR3 is TGTGCCAGCAGCCCCCGACTGATCTCTGGAAACACCATATATTTT. Amino acids: CASSPRLISGNTIYF.

The gene calls are TRBV11-1 and TRBJ1-3; D not resolved. The V gene lost 5 bases and the J gene lost 0 bases, with 14 bases spanning the gap. Germline V gene sequence: CDR1 SGHAT, CDR2 FQDESV (reference sequence). The CDR3 is 16 amino acids. The DNA of the CDR3 is TGTGCCAGCAGCCCGCGGATAGTCTTCTCTGGAAACACCATATATTTT. As protein: CASSPRIVFSGNTIYF. The full variable domain, with the rest looked up from reference TRBV11-1 and TRBJ1-3, is EAEVAQSPRYKITEKSQAVAFWCDPISGHATLYWYRQILGQGPELLVQFQDESVVDDSQLPKDRFSAERLKGVDSTLKIQPAELGDSAMYLCASSPRIVFSGNTIYFGEGSWLTVV.

The rearrangement uses TRBV19 and TRBJ1-2; 7 bases match TRBD1. This CDR3 spans 16 amino acids. The V gene's germline CDR1 is LNHDA and CDR2 SQIVND (reference sequence). Germline trimming cut 9 bases from V and 1 base from J; bases unmatched to any gene: 14. CDR3: CASRRVDRPLNYGYTF. The CDR3 region has the DNA TGTGCCAGCAGAAGAGTGGACAGGCCTCTTAACTATGGCTACACCTTC.

The rearrangement links TRBV6-7 to TRBJ1-2, with 7 nucleotides matching TRBD1. TRBV6-7 is reported as an ORF; its role is uncertain. This CDR3 region has 15 residues. The junction had 6 bases not matched to a gene; V was cut back by 1 base and J by 4 bases. In nucleotides, the CDR3 is TGTGCCAGCAGTTACTGGCCGGACAGGCCCTATGGCTACACCTTC. This gives the protein CASSYWPDRPYGYTF.

The chain combines TRBV7-2 with TRBJ1-1; weak D call: TRBD1 (6 bases). The CDR3 runs 13 residues. V lost 6 bases and J lost 6, with 14 bases in between. Germline V gene data show CDR1 as SGHTA and CDR2 as FQGNSA. For the CDR3, the DNA is TGTGCCAGCAGAGTCCGGGGGGCAGCTGAAGCTTTCTTT. Translation: CASRVRGAAEAFF.

The genes are TRBV10-3 and TRBJ2-5; D unclear. The germline gives CDR1 ENHRY, CDR2 SYGVKD. The CDR3 contains 14 residues. V was pared by 0 bases and J by 2 bases, with 7 bases between. This CDR3 reads CAISESGRQETQYF. For the CDR3, the DNA is TGTGCCATCAGTGAGTCGGGCAGGCAAGAGACCCAGTACTTC.

V gene TRBV6-5 combines with J gene TRBJ2-7; TRBD1 is a possible D gene (6 bases). The V end was cut by 6 bases, the J end by 3 bases, with 15 bases between. Germline CDR1 and CDR2: MNHEY and SVGAGI. The CDR3 has 14 residues. The CDR3 DNA sequence: TGTGCCAGCAGCTCCGGGACAATTAACTACGAGCAGTACTTC. This translates into CASSSGTINYEQYF.

This chain links TRBV11-2 with TRBJ1-4; 8 bases align to TRBD1. CDR3 length: 16 amino acids. CDR1 is SGHAT, CDR2 FQNNGV, per germline. V dropped 1 base and J dropped 7; count of bases not matched to a gene: 8. This chain's CDR3 is CASSLGQGRGGEKLFF. The CDR3 DNA reads TGTGCCAGCAGCTTAGGACAGGGGCGGGGGGGTGAAAAACTGTTTTTT.

The chain combines TRBV2 with TRBJ2-7, with 9 bases that match TRBD2. J gave up 3 bases and V 5 bases, and 8 bases lay outside the gene matches. In germline, CDR1 is SNHLY, CDR2 FYNNEI. The CDR3 sequence is 15 residues long. CDR3: CASSSEGLAGYEQYF. The CDR3 DNA reads TGTGCCAGCAGTTCAGAGGGACTAGCCGGCTACGAGCAGTACTTC.

This chain links TRBV27 with TRBJ2-4; D is perhaps TRBD2 (5 bases). The ends were cut back, 5 bases at V and 5 bases at J, with 16 bases in the middle. The length of the CDR3 is 15 residues. CDR1 is MNHEY and CDR2 is SMNVEV in the germline V gene (reference sequence). In DNA, the CDR3 is TGTGCCAGCAGTCCCTATCGGGGAATACAAAACATTCAGTACTTC. Protein: CASSPYRGIQNIQYF.

The chain is built from TRBV6-6 and TRBJ1-2; 11 nucleotides line up with TRBD1. Losses at the gene ends were 6 bases for V and 2 bases for J; bases not matched to a gene: 8. The germline gives CDR1 MNHNY, CDR2 SVGAGI (reference sequence). The CDR3 sequence is 16 residues long. In DNA form, the CDR3 reads TGTGCCAGCAGAAAAGCCGGGACAGGGGGAAACTATGGCTACACCTTC. Amino acids: CASRKAGTGGNYGYTF.

The DNA for the CDR3 is TGCGCCAGCAGCTTGGGTCAGATCCGGGACTACACCTTC. Its protein product is CASSLGQIRDYTF. The chain carries TRBV5-1 and TRBJ1-2; D gene uncertain. Trimming removed 0 bases at V and 10 bases at J, with 13 bases between. Germline loops: CDR1 SGHRS, CDR2 YFSETQ. This CDR3 is 13 amino acids long.

V usage is TRBV7-9 and J usage is TRBJ1-4, with 10 positions matching TRBD1. In germline, CDR1 is SEHNR, CDR2 FQNEAQ (reference sequence). V lost 9 bases, J lost 3 bases, and 16 bases stayed unmatched. CDR3 length: 18 residues. The chain's CDR3 is CARTADRGFYLSNEKLFF. The CDR3 DNA reads TGTGCCAGAACCGCGGACAGGGGGTTTTATCTATCTAATGAAAAACTGTTTTTT.

The rearrangement joins TRBV4-1 to TRBJ1-1; D unclear. V was trimmed by 0 bases and J by 5 bases, leaving 13 bases between them. In germline, CDR1 is MGHRA, CDR2 YSYEKL. The CDR3 loop spans 15 amino acids. The CDR3 protein is CASSQDRRTTTEAFF. CDR3 bases: TGCGCCAGCAGCCAAGACCGAAGGACTACAACTGAAGCTTTCTTT.

The chain joins TRBV27 to TRBJ2-5; 7 nucleotides match TRBD1. J gave up 7 bases and V 4 bases, and 9 bases lay outside the gene matches. This CDR3 region has 14 residues. Looked up from germline, CDR1 is MNHEY and CDR2 is SMNVEV (reference sequence). The CDR3 loop reads CASSSTGAIMTQYF. The CDR3 DNA sequence: TGTGCCAGCAGTTCTACAGGGGCAATAATGACCCAGTACTTC.